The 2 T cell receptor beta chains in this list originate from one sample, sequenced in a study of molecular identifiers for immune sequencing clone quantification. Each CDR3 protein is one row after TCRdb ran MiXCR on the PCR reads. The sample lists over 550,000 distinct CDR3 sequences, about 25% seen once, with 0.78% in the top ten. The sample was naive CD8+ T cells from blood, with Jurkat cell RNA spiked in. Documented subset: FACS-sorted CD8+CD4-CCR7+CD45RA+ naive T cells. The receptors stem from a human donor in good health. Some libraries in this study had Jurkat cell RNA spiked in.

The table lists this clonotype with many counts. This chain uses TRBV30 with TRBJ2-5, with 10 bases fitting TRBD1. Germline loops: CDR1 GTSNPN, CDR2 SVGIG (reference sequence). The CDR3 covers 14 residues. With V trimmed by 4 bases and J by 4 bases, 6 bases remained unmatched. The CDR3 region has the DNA TGTGCCTGGAACTCCGGGACAGGGGCAGAGACCCAGTACTTC. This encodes CAWNSGTGAETQYF. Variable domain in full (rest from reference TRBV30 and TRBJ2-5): SQTIHQWPATLVQPVGSPLSLECTVEGTSNPNLYWYRQAAGRGLQLLFYSVGIGQISSEVPQNLSASRPQDRQFILSSKKLLLSDSGFYLCAWNSGTGAETQYFGPGTRLLVL.

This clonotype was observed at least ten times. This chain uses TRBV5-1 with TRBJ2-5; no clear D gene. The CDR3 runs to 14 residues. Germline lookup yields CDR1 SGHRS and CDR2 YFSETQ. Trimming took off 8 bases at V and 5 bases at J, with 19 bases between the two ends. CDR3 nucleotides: TGCGCCAGTTATCCGGGTCCTAGGTGGGAGACCCAGTACTTC. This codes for CASYPGPRWETQYF.